One and the same sample provided the 4 T cell receptor beta chains below, sequenced in a study of shared clonotypes between healthy human individuals (dated by TCRdb to the early 2020s). CD8 naive samples were CD45RO-negative cells positively selected for CCR7, giving a CD45RA+CCR7+ population that excluded TemRA cells. Library construction relied on the immunoSEQ multiplex PCR assay. TCRdb stores this immuneACCESS table with in-frame sequences only. Part of the clones is absent; in the studies checked, under half of the shortfall reflects unresolved V genes, and no reason is known for the rest. The sample includes roughly 600,000 clones, with 95% to 98% observed a single time. Together, the top ten hold around 0.3% of the sample. Input material: naive CD8+ T cells sorted from blood. Read against the paper, the sample's cell subset or site label means: CD45RA+CCR7+. These receptor sequences come from a man aged 25 to 40 in good health.

This sequence joins TRBV28 and TRBJ2-7, with D maybe TRBD2 (6 bases). The CDR3 length is 14 residues. V was cut by 6 bases and J by 4 bases, with 16 bases left in between. Per the germline V gene, CDR1 is MDHEN and CDR2 is SYDVKM. The CDR3 coding sequence is TGTGCCAGCAGCCAGGACCCTGCGGGATACGAGCAGTACTTC. Translation: CASSQDPAGYEQYF.

The chain joins TRBV19 to TRBJ2-7, with 7 bases lining up with TRBD1. Germline lookup yields CDR1 LNHDA and CDR2 SQIVND (reference sequence). The CDR3 is made up of 13 amino acids. V dropped 5 bases and J dropped 4; count of bases not matched to a gene: 5. Here the CDR3 DNA reads TGTGCCAGTAGTGCCGGGACAGAATACGAGCAGTACTTC. This translates into CASSAGTEYEQYF. The entire variable domain, with the rest obtained from reference TRBV19 and TRBJ2-7, is as follows: DGGITQSPKYLFRKEGQNVTLSCEQNLNHDAMYWYRQDPGQGLRLIYYSQIVNDFQKGDIAEGYSVSREKKESFPLTVTSAQKNPTAFYLCASSAGTEYEQYFGPGTRLTVT.

In regard to this clone: Other DNA sequences in this sample translate to the same CDR3. The V gene is TRBV29-1, the J gene TRBJ2-7, with D perhaps assigned TRBD1 or TRBD2 (5 bases each). The CDR3 sequence is 13 residues long. Between the trimmed V and J ends, which lost 2 bases and 2 bases, there was a span of 10 bases. Germline V gives CDR1 SQVTM, CDR2 ANQGSEA. The CDR3 nucleotides are TGCAGCGTTGAAAGGGACCGACCCTACGAGCAGTACTTC. It is translated as CSVERDRPYEQYF.

The chain recombines TRBV9 with TRBJ2-1; no reliable D call. This CDR3 is built from 11 residues. V was cut by 3 bases and J by 6 bases, with 4 bases left in between. CDR1 is SGDLS, CDR2 YYNGEE, per germline. The CDR3 sequence is CASSDGNEQFF. DNA for the CDR3: TGTGCCAGCAGCGACGGCAATGAGCAGTTCTTC.